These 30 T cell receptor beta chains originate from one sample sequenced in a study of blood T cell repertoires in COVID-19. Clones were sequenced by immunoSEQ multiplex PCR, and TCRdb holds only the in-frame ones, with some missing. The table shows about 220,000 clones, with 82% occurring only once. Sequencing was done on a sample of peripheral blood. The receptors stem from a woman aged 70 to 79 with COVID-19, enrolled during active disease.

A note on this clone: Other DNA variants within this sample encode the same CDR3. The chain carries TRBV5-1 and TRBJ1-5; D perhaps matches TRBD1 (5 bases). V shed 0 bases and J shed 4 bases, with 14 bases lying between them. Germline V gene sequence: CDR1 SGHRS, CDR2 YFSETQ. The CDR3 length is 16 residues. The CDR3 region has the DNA TGCGCCAGCAGCTTGGAAGGGCAGGGTTCAAATCAGCCCCAGCATTTT. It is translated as CASSLEGQGSNQPQHF.

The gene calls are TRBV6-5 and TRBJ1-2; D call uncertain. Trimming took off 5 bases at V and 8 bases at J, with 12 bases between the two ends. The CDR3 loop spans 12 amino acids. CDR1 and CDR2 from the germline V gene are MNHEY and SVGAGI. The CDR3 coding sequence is TGTGCCAGCAGTACCATTGGGGAGGGCTACACCTTC. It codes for CASSTIGEGYTF.

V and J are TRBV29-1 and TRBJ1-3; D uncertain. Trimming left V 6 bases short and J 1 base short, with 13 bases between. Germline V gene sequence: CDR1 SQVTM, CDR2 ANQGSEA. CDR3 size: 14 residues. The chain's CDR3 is CSVEIPISGNTIYF. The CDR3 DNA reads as TGCAGCGTAGAAATCCCTATTTCTGGAAACACCATATATTTT.

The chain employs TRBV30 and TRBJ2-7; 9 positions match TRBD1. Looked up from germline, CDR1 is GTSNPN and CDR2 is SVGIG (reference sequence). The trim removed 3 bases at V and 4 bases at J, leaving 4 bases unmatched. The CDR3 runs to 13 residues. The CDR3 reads CAWSRQGGYEQYF. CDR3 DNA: TGTGCCTGGAGCCGACAGGGGGGGTACGAGCAGTACTTC.

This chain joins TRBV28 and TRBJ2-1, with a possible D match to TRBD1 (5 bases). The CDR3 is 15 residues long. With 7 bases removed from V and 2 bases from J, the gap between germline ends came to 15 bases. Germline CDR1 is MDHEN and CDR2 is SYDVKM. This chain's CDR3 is CASTLQGRTYNEQFF. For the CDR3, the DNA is TGTGCCAGCACCCTTCAGGGAAGGACCTACAATGAGCAGTTCTTC.

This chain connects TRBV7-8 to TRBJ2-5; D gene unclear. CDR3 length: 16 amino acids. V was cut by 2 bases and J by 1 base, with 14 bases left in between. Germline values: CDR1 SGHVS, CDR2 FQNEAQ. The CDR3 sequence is CASSLRLGTIQETQYF. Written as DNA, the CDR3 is TGTGCCAGCAGCTTAAGGCTCGGTACTATCCAAGAGACCCAGTACTTC.

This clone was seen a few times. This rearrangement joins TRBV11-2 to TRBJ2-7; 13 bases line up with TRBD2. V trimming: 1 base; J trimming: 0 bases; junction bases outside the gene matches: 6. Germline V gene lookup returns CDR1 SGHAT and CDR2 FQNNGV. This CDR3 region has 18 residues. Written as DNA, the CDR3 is TGTGCCAGCAGCTTAGCCGGGACTAGCGGGACCAGCTCCTACGAGCAGTACTTC. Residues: CASSLAGTSGTSSYEQYF.

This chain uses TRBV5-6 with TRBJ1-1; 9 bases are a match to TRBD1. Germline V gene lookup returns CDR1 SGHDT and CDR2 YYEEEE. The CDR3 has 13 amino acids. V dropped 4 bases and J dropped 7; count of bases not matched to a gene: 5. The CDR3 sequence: CASSSDRGNEAFF. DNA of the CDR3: TGTGCCAGCAGCAGCGACAGGGGGAATGAAGCTTTCTTT.

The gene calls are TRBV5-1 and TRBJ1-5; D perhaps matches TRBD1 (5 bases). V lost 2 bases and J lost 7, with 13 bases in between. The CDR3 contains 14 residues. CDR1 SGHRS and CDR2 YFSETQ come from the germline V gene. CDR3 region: CASSFSIGQQPQHF. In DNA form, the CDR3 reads TGCGCCAGCAGCTTCAGCATTGGACAACAGCCCCAGCATTTT.

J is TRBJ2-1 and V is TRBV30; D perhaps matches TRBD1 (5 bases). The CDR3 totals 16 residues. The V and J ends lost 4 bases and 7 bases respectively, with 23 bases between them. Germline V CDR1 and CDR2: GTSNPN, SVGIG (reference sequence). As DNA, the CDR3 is TGTGCCTGGAAAACTCAGGAGTCCTTAGGGGCAAATGAGCAGTTCTTC. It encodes CAWKTQESLGANEQFF.

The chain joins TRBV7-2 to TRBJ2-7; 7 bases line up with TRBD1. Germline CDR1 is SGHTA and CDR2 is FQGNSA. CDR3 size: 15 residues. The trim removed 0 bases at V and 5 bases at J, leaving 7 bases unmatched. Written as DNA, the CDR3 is TGTGCCAGCAGCTTAGCGGGACAGTACGCTGACGAGCAGTACTTC. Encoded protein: CASSLAGQYADEQYF.

CDR3 sequence reads: CSVAIGVDGQPQHF. The CDR3 region has the DNA TGCAGCGTTGCAATAGGGGTTGACGGTCAGCCCCAGCATTTT. The chain recombines TRBV29-1 with TRBJ1-5; maybe TRBD1 (5 bases). V was trimmed by 4 bases and J by 6 bases, leaving 16 bases between them. Per the germline V gene, CDR1 is SQVTM and CDR2 is ANQGSEA. This CDR3 contains 14 residues.

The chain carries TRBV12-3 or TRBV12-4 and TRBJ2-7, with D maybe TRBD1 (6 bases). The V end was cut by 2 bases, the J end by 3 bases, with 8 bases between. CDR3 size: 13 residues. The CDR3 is CASSLSDSYEQYF. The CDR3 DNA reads TGTGCCAGCAGTTTATCGGACAGCTACGAGCAGTACTTC.

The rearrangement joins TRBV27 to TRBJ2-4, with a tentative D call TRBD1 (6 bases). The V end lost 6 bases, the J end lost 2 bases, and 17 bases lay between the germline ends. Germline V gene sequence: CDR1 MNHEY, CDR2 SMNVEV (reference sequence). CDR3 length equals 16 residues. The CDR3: CASSPLGGSTKNIQYF. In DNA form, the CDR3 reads TGTGCCAGCAGCCCATTAGGGGGTAGTACCAAAAACATTCAGTACTTC.

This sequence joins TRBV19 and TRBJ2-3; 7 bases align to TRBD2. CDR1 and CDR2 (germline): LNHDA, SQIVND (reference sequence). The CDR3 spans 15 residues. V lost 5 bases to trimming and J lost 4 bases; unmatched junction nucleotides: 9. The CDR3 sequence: CASSDLAGAPDTQYF. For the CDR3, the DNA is TGTGCCAGTAGTGACTTGGCGGGAGCGCCAGATACGCAGTATTTT. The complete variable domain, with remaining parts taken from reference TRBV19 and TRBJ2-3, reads DGGITQSPKYLFRKEGQNVTLSCEQNLNHDAMYWYRQDPGQGLRLIYYSQIVNDFQKGDIAEGYSVSREKKESFPLTVTSAQKNPTAFYLCASSDLAGAPDTQYFGPGTRLTVL.

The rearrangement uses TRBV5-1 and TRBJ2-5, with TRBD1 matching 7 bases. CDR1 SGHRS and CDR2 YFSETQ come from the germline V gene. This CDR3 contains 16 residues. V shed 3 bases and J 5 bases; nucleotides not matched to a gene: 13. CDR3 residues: CASSSAGTVEGETQYF. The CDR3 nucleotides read TGCGCCAGCAGCTCTGCCGGGACAGTGGAAGGGGAGACCCAGTACTTC.

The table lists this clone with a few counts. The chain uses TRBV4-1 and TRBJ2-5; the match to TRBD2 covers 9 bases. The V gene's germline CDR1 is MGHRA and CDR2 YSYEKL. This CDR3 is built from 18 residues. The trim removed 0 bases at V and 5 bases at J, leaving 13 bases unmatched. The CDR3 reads CASSQDRASGTLLETQYF. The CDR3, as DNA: TGCGCCAGCAGCCAAGATAGGGCTAGCGGGACGCTTTTGGAGACCCAGTACTTC.

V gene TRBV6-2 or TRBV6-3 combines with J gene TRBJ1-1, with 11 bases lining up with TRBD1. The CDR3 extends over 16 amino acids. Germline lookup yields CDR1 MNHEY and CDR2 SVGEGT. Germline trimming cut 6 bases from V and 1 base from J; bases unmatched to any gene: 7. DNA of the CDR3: TGTGCCAGCAGCCGCCGGACAGGGGGCTCGAACACTGAAGCTTTCTTT. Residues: CASSRRTGGSNTEAFF.

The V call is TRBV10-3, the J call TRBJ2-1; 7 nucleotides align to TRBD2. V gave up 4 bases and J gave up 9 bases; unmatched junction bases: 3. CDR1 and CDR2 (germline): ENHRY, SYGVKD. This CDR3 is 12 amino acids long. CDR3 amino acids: CAISGAGSEQFF. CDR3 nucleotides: TGTGCCATCAGTGGAGCGGGAAGTGAGCAGTTCTTC.

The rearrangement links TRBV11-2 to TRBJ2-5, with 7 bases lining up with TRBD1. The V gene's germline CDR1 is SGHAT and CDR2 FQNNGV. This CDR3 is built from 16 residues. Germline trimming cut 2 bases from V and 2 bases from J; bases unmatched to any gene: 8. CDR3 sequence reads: CASSLRTGTAQETQYF. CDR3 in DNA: TGTGCCAGCAGCTTAAGGACCGGGACAGCACAAGAGACCCAGTACTTC. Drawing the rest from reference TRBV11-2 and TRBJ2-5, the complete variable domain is EAGVAQSPRYKIIEKRQSVAFWCNPISGHATLYWYQQILGQGPKLLIQFQNNGVVDDSQLPKDRFSAERLKGVDSTLKIQPAKLEDSAVYLCASSLRTGTAQETQYFGPGTRLLVL.

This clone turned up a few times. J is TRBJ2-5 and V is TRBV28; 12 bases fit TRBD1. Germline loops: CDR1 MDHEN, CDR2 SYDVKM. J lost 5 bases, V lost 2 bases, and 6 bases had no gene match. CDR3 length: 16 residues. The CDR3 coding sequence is TGTGCCAGCAGTTTACCCGGGACAGGGGGCTTTGAGACCCAGTACTTC. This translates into CASSLPGTGGFETQYF.

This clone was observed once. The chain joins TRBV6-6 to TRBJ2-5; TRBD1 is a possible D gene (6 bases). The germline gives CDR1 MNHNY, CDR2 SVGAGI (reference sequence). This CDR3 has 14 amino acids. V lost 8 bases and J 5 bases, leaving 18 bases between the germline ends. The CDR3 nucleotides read TGTGCCAGCCATACGGCACAGGGCATGGAGACCCAGTACTTC. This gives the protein CASHTAQGMETQYF.

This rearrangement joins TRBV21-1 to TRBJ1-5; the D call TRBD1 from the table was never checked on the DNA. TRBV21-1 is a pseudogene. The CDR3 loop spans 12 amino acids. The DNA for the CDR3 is TGTGCCAGAAAAGGGGGCCGTCAGCCCCAGCATTTT. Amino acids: CARKGGRQPQHF.

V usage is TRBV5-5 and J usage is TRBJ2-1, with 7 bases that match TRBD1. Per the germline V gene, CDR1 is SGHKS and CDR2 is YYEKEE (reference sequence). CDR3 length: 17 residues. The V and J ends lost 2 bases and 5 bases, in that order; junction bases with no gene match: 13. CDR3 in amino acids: CASSFEGAPFLDNEQFF. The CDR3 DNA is TGTGCCAGCAGCTTTGAGGGGGCTCCGTTTTTGGACAATGAGCAGTTCTTC.

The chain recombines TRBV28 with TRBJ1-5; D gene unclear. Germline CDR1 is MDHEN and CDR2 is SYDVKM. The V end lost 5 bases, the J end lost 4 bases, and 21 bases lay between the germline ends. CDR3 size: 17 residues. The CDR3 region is CASSPYGKAGKNQPQHF. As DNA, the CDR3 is TGTGCCAGCAGTCCGTACGGAAAGGCGGGAAAGAATCAGCCCCAGCATTTT.

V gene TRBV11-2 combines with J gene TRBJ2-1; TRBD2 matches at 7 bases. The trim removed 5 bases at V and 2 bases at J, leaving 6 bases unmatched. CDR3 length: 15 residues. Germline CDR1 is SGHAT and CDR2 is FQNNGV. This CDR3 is CASSGGRVAYNEQFF. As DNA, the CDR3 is TGTGCCAGCAGCGGAGGGAGGGTCGCCTACAATGAGCAGTTCTTC.

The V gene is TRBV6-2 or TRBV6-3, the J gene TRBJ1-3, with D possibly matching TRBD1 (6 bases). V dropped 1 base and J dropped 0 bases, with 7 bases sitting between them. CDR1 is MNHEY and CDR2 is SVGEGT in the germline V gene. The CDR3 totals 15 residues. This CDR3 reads CASSYLGASGNTIYF. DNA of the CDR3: TGTGCCAGCAGTTACTTGGGGGCCTCTGGAAACACCATATATTTT.

CDR3 sequence (DNA): TGTGCCAGCAGCTCAGCCTTAGGGGGGAGCGGGAGTAAGGCGTTCTTC. As protein: CASSSALGGSGSKAFF. The rearrangement links TRBV6-2 or TRBV6-3 to TRBJ2-1; 8 bases are shared with TRBD2. In germline, CDR1 is MNHEY, CDR2 SVGEGT. With 6 bases clipped from V and 15 bases from J, the junction kept 22 bases outside the gene matches. The CDR3 contains 16 residues.

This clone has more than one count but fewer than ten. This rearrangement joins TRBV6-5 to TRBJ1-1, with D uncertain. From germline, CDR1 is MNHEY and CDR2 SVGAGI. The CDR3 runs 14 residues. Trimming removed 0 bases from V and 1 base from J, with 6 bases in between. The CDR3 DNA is TGTGCCAGCAGTTACTCGCGTAAGAACACTGAAGCTTTCTTT. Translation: CASSYSRKNTEAFF.

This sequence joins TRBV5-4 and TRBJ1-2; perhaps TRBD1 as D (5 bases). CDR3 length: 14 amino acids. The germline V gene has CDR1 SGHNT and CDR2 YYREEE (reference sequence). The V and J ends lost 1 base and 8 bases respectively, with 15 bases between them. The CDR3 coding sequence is TGTGCCAGCAGCTTGCGCAGGGCCGCTTCGGGCTACACCTTC. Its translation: CASSLRRAASGYTF.